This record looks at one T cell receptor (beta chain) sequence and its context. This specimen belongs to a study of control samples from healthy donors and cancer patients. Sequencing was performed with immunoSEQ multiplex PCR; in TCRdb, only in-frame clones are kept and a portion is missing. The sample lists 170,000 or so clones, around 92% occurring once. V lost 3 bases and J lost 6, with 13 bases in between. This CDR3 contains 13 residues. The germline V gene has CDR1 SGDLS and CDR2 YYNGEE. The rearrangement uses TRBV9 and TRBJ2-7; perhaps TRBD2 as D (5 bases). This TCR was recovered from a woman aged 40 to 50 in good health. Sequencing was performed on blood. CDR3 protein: CASSGVLESEQYF. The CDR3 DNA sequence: TGTGCCAGCAGCGGGGTACTAGAGTCCGAGCAGTACTTC.